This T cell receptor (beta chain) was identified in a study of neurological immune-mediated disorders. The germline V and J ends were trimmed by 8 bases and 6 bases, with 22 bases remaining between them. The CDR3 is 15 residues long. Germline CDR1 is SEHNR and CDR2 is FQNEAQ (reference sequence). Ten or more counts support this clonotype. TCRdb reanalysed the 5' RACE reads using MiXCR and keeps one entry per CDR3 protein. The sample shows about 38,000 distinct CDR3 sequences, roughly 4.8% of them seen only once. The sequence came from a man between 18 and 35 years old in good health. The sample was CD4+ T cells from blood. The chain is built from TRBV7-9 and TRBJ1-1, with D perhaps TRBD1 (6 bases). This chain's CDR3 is CASGGGGGQVAEAFF. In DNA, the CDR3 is TGTGCCAGCGGCGGGGGTGGGGGGCAGGTCGCTGAAGCTTTCTTT.